Listed below are T cell receptor beta chains from one sample, sequenced in a study of shared clonotypes between healthy human individuals. Method: immunoSEQ multiplex PCR; TCRdb's copy keeps in-frame clones and lacks some. Here the sample spans approximately 340,000 clones, around two thirds being singletons. The sample comprised memory CD4+ T cells sorted from blood. Receptor source: a man aged 30 to 45 in good health. The CDR3 runs from the conserved cysteine through the conserved F or W. The D gene is left open where the match is weak.

cdr3_aa v_call d_call
CASQNRQGAVGRETQYF TRBV28 TRBD1
CASSLGLAGNEQFF TRBV19 TRBD2
CASSEGLAGGGADTQYF TRBV5-4 TRBD2
CASSPYSELEQFF TRBV14 .
CASSEWTSGRSSEQFF TRBV2 TRBD2
CASSEGTSGSMYWETQYF TRBV25-1 TRBD2
CARSGTHLEQYF TRBV5-3 .
CASSSRTSGGETQYF TRBV5-4 TRBD2
CASSDTGSSYNEQFF TRBV6-4 .
CASSSPGVRKTYEQYF TRBV7-8 .
CASSLAGSRSLTGELFF TRBV5-4 .
CASSQDWVRIGDLYNEQFF TRBV14 .
CASSQGRIDGYTF TRBV4-2 .
CASSDRAGYTF TRBV28 .
CASGSSTSLRETQYF TRBV27 .
CASSPASFGYPYTF TRBV18 .
CASSPSTHQETQYF TRBV9 .
CSVLDSATNEKLFF TRBV29-1 .
CASSLSVGETQYF TRBV7-6 .
CASTGQGLDTQYF TRBV5-1 TRBD1
CASSEWTGGSYEQYF TRBV2 TRBD1
CASSLGPANSYNEQFF TRBV5-5 .
CASSLLGAAYNEQFF TRBV27 .
CATSSPGQSVNTIYF TRBV15 TRBD1
CAVAGGRASDEQFF TRBV10-3 TRBD2
CASSFAPGLAAYEQYF TRBV11-2 TRBD2
CASSAGLANYEQYF TRBV9 .
CASSISLSSYEQYF TRBV19 .
CAISESRQGRTEAFF TRBV10-3 TRBD1
CASPGTGRENCSNQPQHF TRBV5-1 TRBD1
CASSLLQYGYTF TRBV28 .
CASNYVGHEQYF TRBV6-1 .
CSVGKGGVDQPQHF TRBV29-1 .
CASSSSAGTDLNEQFF TRBV5-4 .
CASSQTGGEVYGYTF TRBV4-2 TRBD1
CASSQGQGSNQPQHF TRBV6-1 TRBD1